A selection of T cell receptor beta chains follows, all from one sample in a study of sequential checkpoint blockade in melanoma. The data were produced by immunoSEQ multiplex PCR, yet TCRdb's version contains in-frame clones alone and is incomplete. The sample yields 15,000 to 20,000 clones, approximately 72% seen once. Sequenced here: CD8+ T cells sorted from blood (inferred from file names), sampled from a patient given nivolumab and ipilimumab in sequence. The receptors stem from a human donor with melanoma. Both conserved end residues are part of each CDR3. Fields, in order: D gene, J gene, V gene, clone size, CDR3 DNA, CDR3 protein. A D gene is named only where the DNA matches it firmly. Clone size is not always given. Where it is, it says once, few, many or a class for expanded clones.

>TRBD1|TRBJ1-6|TRBV2|NA
TGTGCCAGGTCAACCCCGCTGCAGGGACAGAAGTCATCCCTCCACTTT
CARSTPLQGQKSSLHF
>TRBD2|TRBJ2-7|TRBV15|NA
TGTGCCACCAGCACACGACTAGCGGGAGATCACGAGCAGTACTTC
CATSTRLAGDHEQYF
>NA|TRBJ1-5|TRBV6-5|NA
TGTGCCAGCAGTTACGGTGGAGGGTTCAATCAGCCCCAGCATTTT
CASSYGGGFNQPQHF
>NA|TRBJ1-3|TRBV4-2|NA
TGTGCCAGCAGCCCAACGGGAGCTTCTGGAAACACCATATATTTT
CASSPTGASGNTIYF
>TRBD2|TRBJ2-1|TRBV28|NA
TGTGCCAGCAGCCGGTCGGGGCGGGAGGGCCTCGATGAGCAGTTCTTC
CASSRSGREGLDEQFF
>TRBD2|TRBJ2-7|TRBV30|NA
TGTGCCTGGGCTTGCGGGGGAGCTTCCTACGAGCAGTACTTC
CAWACGGASYEQYF
>NA|TRBJ1-1|TRBV4-1|NA
TGCGCCAGCAGCCAAAACATTTTTATCGCTGAAGCTTTCTTT
CASSQNIFIAEAFF
>NA|TRBJ1-1|TRBV4-1|NA
TGCGCCAGCAGCCAAGATATGCAGTCTGAAGCTTTCTTT
CASSQDMQSEAFF
>NA|TRBJ2-7|TRBV11-3|few
TGTGCCAGCAGCCGGGACACTAACTACGAGCAGTACTTC
CASSRDTNYEQYF
>TRBD2|TRBJ2-7|TRBV30|NA
TGTGCCTGGAGTGTGGGACTAGCGGACTCCTACGAGCAGTACTTC
CAWSVGLADSYEQYF
>TRBD1|TRBJ2-7|TRBV9|NA
TGTGCCAGCAGCGTCACGGCCGGGACAGGGGGCTCTGAGCAGTACTTC
CASSVTAGTGGSEQYF
>TRBD2|TRBJ2-5|TRBV10-3|few
TGTGCCATCAGTCCCCAGGGCGGGGGGTACCAAGAGACCCAGTACTTC
CAISPQGGGYQETQYF
>NA|TRBJ2-1|TRBV7-2|NA
TGTGCCAGCAGCCGCGGCGGTATTAATGAGCAGTTCTTC
CASSRGGINEQFF
>TRBD2|TRBJ2-7|TRBV28|NA
TGTGCCAGCAGTTTACCCTCCGGACTAGCTGTTTACGAGCAGTACTTC
CASSLPSGLAVYEQYF
>NA|TRBJ1-2|TRBV5-6|few
TGTGCCAGCAGCTTGGAGGAGGATGGCTACACCTTC
CASSLEEDGYTF
>TRBD1|TRBJ1-1|TRBV7-3|NA
TGTGCCAGCAGCCAAGGGACAGGGGGAGCTTTCTTT
CASSQGTGGAFF
>TRBD2|TRBJ2-1|TRBV7-3|once
TGTGCCAGCAGCTTAACTGGGACTAGTAGGAGTGAGCAGTTCTTC
CASSLTGTSRSEQFF
>NA|TRBJ2-7|TRBV6-5|NA
TGTGCCAGCAGTTACTCTAGCGGCTCTATCGGCTACGAGCAGTACTTC
CASSYSSGSIGYEQYF
>NA|TRBJ2-7|TRBV7-6|once
TGTGCCAGCAGCTTCTCCCAGGGGAGTCCCTACGAGCAGTACTTC
CASSFSQGSPYEQYF
>NA|TRBJ2-7|TRBV7-8|NA
TGTGCCAGCAGCCCGATTATCATTGGACTCGGCGAGCAGTACTTC
CASSPIIIGLGEQYF
>NA|TRBJ1-1|TRBV29-1|NA
TGCAGCGGTTTGACGGGTCGATCGGGTGAGAACACTGAAGCTTTCTTT
CSGLTGRSGENTEAFF
>TRBD2|TRBJ2-1|TRBV9|NA
TGTGCCAGCAGCGCTTCCGGGACTAGCGGGAGGGGTTACAATGAGCAGTTCTTC
CASSASGTSGRGYNEQFF
>NA|TRBJ1-1|TRBV19|few
TGTGCCAGTAGTAACTCAGCGGGGGCCAACACTGAAGCTTTCTTT
CASSNSAGANTEAFF
>NA|TRBJ1-2|TRBV6-1|NA
TGTGCCAGCAGTGGTTTAGACAGTAAGAACTATGGCTACACCTTC
CASSGLDSKNYGYTF
>NA|TRBJ2-7|TRBV7-8|medium-sized
TGTGCCAGCAGCCCAAACCTAGGGGGGGTGGAGCAGTACTTC
CASSPNLGGVEQYF
>TRBD1|TRBJ2-7|TRBV18|few
TGTGCCAGCTCACCAGCGGACAGGGGGCGGTACGAGCAGTACTTC
CASSPADRGRYEQYF
>NA|TRBJ1-2|TRBV27|few
TGTGCCACCCGATCTGCAGGGGACCTTTATGGCTACACCTTC
CATRSAGDLYGYTF
>TRBD1|TRBJ1-6|TRBV2|NA
TGTGCCAGCAGGACAGGGATGTCCTATAATTCACCCCTCCACTTT
CASRTGMSYNSPLHF
>NA|TRBJ2-7|TRBV6-5|NA
TGTGCCAGCCGGTCCGAGGGAGTTCGAGGCCGGCAGTACTTC
CASRSEGVRGRQYF
>TRBD1|TRBJ1-5|TRBV27|NA
TGTGCCAGCAGTTTAAGGTCAGGGGGGACGCCCCAGCATTTT
CASSLRSGGTPQHF
>TRBD1|TRBJ2-7|TRBV14|NA
TGTGCCAGCAGCCCCCGGGACAGGGGGTTGTACGAGCAGTACTTC
CASSPRDRGLYEQYF
>NA|TRBJ2-7|TRBV9|NA
TGTGCCAGCAGCCTGGACCCGGGGGTCCACGAGCAGTACTTC
CASSLDPGVHEQYF
>NA|TRBJ2-1|TRBV11-2|NA
TGTGCCAGCAGCTTAAAATCTGGGGCAGAGCAGTTCTTC
CASSLKSGAEQFF
>NA|TRBJ2-7|TRBV7-2|NA
TGTGCCAGCAGCTTACCCCAAGGGGCAGGACATTCGTACGAGCAGTACTTC
CASSLPQGAGHSYEQYF
>TRBD1|TRBJ1-1|TRBV5-1|NA
TGCGCCAGCAGCTTGCGACAGGGAGACACTGAAGCTTTCTTT
CASSLRQGDTEAFF
>TRBD2|TRBJ2-7|TRBV27|few
TGTGCCAGCAGTCCCCTCCGTGGGGCGGGAGGGATCTACGAGCAGTACTTC
CASSPLRGAGGIYEQYF
>NA|TRBJ2-2|TRBV19|NA
TGTGCCAGTAGTTTCCGATGGGGCCTGTGGACCGGGGAGCTGTTTTTT
CASSFRWGLWTGELFF
>NA|TRBJ2-1|TRBV6-5|NA
TGTGCCGGGGGGCCTAGCGGCCTGTACAATGAGCAGTTCTTC
CAGGPSGLYNEQFF
>NA|TRBJ2-7|TRBV7-9|once
TGTGCCAGCAGCCCGACAGTTACGACCTACGAGCAGTACTTC
CASSPTVTTYEQYF
>TRBD2|TRBJ2-7|TRBV5-8|NA
TGTGCCAGCAGTTACGGGACTAGCGGGACTTACGAGCAGTACTTC
CASSYGTSGTYEQYF
>TRBD2|TRBJ2-7|TRBV23-1|NA
TGCGCCAGCAATCGGCCTCCGACTAGCGGGGGGAACTCAGCCTACGAGCAGTACTTC
CASNRPPTSGGNSAYEQYF